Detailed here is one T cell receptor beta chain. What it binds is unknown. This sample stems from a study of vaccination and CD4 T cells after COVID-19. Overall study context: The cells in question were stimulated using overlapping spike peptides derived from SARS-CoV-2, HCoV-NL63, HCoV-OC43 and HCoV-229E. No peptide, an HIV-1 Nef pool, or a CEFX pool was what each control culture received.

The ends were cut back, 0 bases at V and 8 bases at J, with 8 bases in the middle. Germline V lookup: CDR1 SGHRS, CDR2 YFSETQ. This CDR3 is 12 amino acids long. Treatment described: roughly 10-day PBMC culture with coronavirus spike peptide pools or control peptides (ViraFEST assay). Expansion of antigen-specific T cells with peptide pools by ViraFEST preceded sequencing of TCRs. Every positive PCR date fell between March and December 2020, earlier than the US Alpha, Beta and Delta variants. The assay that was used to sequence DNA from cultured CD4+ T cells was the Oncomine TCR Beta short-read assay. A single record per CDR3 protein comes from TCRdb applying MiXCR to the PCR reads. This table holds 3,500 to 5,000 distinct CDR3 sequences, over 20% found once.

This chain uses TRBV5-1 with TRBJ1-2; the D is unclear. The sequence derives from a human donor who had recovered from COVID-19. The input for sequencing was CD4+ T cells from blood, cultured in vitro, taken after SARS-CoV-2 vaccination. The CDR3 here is CASSLGLGGYTF. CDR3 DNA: TGCGCCAGCAGCTTGGGGCTGGGGGGCTACACCTTC.